Sequencing of this T cell receptor (beta chain) was carried out in a study of shared clonotypes between healthy human individuals. About the study: Aged between 18 and 49, the donors were a couple of women and a few men.

Original handling: Because ImmunoSEQ provided only junction sequences with no quality scores, the filtering differed. Assay: immunoSEQ multiplex PCR; the TCRdb copy retains only in-frame clones and omits some. Clone size and V and J calls were adopted from that table, with D and trimming inferred from the DNA. The sample gives about 680,000 clones, 55% to 85% of which show up once; 1.5% to 2% is in the top ten. The CDR3 is made up of 14 amino acids. V shed 7 bases and J shed 6 bases, with 16 bases lying between them. The germline V gene has CDR1 MGHRA and CDR2 YSYEKL. Whole-study results and caveats: Naive CD4 clonotype sharing across a handful of donors was around 5%. Generally, estimated richness proved larger in naive subsets than it did in memory subsets.

Note on this clone: Its antigen is unknown.

Source material: memory CD4+ T cells sorted from blood. Described subset: CD45RA-negative fraction. The sequence came from a woman aged 25 to 39 in good health. J is TRBJ2-1 and V is TRBV4-1, with D unresolved. The CDR3 sequence is CASTTTRNFNEQFF. The CDR3 coding sequence is TGCGCCAGCACCACAACAAGGAACTTCAATGAGCAGTTCTTC.